A single TCR beta chain is shown here with its context. This specimen comes from a study of shared T cell receptors in the human thymus. Produced via immunoSEQ multiplex PCR; TCRdb's table is partial and in-frame only. The sample has approximately 490,000 clones, about four fifths seen once. V was cut by 6 bases and J by 0 bases, with 14 bases left in between. CDR3 length: 15 residues. The V gene's germline CDR1 is KGHSH and CDR2 LQKENI. These data were also reused for a study on human thymus T cells. According to that study: During corrective heart surgery, resections were taken, and the thymus tissue came from them.

Sequencing was performed on thymocytes. This chain connects TRBV18 to TRBJ2-5; maybe TRBD1 (6 bases). The TCR was taken from a boy under three years old with a congenital heart defect. DNA of the CDR3: TGTGCCAGCTCCCGAGGGGCAGGGGACCAAGAGACCCAGTACTTC. The encoded protein is CASSRGAGDQETQYF.